Listed below are T cell receptor beta chains from one sample, sequenced in a study of T cell repertoires in cytomegalovirus infection. Each CDR3 protein gets one entry after TCRdb re-called the reads with MiXCR. Of hundreds of thousands of distinct CDR3 sequences in the sample, 15% to 20% were seen once. Input material: PBMCs. These receptors came from a human donor in good health (CMV status not recorded). Some clones in this sample may be carry-over from other donors' samples. The CDR3 runs from the conserved cysteine through the conserved F or W. The order of the fields is J gene, V gene, CDR3 protein.

TRBJ1-5 TRBV7-2 CASSFTGVGEPQHF
TRBJ2-7 TRBV4-3 CASSHLRDRSYEQYF
TRBJ2-1 TRBV25-1 CASSVGGFPNNEQFF
TRBJ1-5 TRBV12-3/TRBV12-4 CASSPLDHLGQPQHF
TRBJ1-6 TRBV5-5 CASSLTGDNSPLHF
TRBJ1-4 TRBV18 CASSPLGQGNEKLFF
TRBJ2-2 TRBV7-6 CASSPRTANTGELFF
TRBJ2-2 TRBV12-3/TRBV12-4 CASSFGGGTGELFF
TRBJ2-5 TRBV4-3 CASSQDRRGGAGTQYF
TRBJ2-1 TRBV7-8 CASSLYLAGGDYNEQFF
TRBJ1-1 TRBV7-2 CASSPSRTGGGTEAFF
TRBJ2-7 TRBV12-3/TRBV12-4 CASSLGVIYYEQYF
TRBJ1-2 TRBV7-2 CASSLARGRVDGYTF
TRBJ1-2 TRBV12-3/TRBV12-4 CASRARVRDGYTF
TRBJ2-1 TRBV12-3/TRBV12-4 CASSRPAGGRDEQFF
TRBJ1-4 TRBV7-6 CASSQGSNGKLFF
TRBJ2-5 TRBV20-1 CSASGQKKTQYF
TRBJ1-2 TRBV28 CASRGTGFNYGYTF
TRBJ1-5 TRBV6-8 CASSDLNARYRPQHF
TRBJ1-6 TRBV12-3/TRBV12-4 CASSFGGDGSPLHF
TRBJ2-1 TRBV7-2 CASSLHGNSYNEQFF
TRBJ2-2 TRBV27 CASSTGQANTGELFF
TRBJ1-5 TRBV19 CASADLLRGSNQPQHF
TRBJ1-1 TRBV20-1 CSASPGGGMNTEAFF
TRBJ2-2 TRBV7-9 CASSPPVSANTGELFF
TRBJ1-1 TRBV10-3 CAISEDTGPNTEAFF
TRBJ2-1 TRBV4-1 CASSQGWGRNEQFF
TRBJ2-7 TRBV7-2 CASTIAGARYEQYF
TRBJ1-6 TRBV20-1 CSARYIDNSPLHF
TRBJ2-2 TRBV20-1 CSARWDRGWPYSIGELFF
TRBJ2-5 TRBV20-1 CSGVLAGPKETQYF
TRBJ2-6 TRBV20-1 CSAGLAGAGANVLTF
TRBJ2-7 TRBV27 CASSPAPDSYKSLYEQYF
TRBJ1-2 TRBV29-1 CSVGSSLGRNYGYTF
TRBJ1-1 TRBV18 CASSPPWGGPDTEAFF
TRBJ1-1 TRBV7-3 CASSDGHRNTEAFF
TRBJ1-3 TRBV20-1 CSARDNIRGMRGNTIYF
TRBJ1-2 TRBV28 CASSLQGIYGYTF
TRBJ1-5 TRBV6-6 CASSYRNRTRGFSNQPQHF
TRBJ1-2 TRBV6-2/TRBV6-3 CASRQTGTLNYGYTF
TRBJ1-5 TRBV7-8 CASSLASEEPQHF
TRBJ2-3 TRBV27 CASMTAGGSDTQYF
TRBJ2-5 TRBV10-3 CATGLAGQETQYF
TRBJ2-5 TRBV7-2 CASSLFVYQYF
TRBJ2-3 TRBV7-2 CASSPDRGVDTQYF
TRBJ1-5 TRBV27 CASSFANQPQHF
TRBJ2-3 TRBV6-2/TRBV6-3 CATESGQGATDTQYF
TRBJ2-7 TRBV4-1 CASSLQVAYEQYF
TRBJ2-7 TRBV19 CASSIDTTSSLYEQYF
TRBJ2-3 TRBV12-3/TRBV12-4 CASSLGSGTGGSSDTQYF
TRBJ1-1 TRBV19 CASKTGGTLNTEAFF
TRBJ1-2 TRBV7-9 CASSIRGQSYGYTF
TRBJ2-1 TRBV27 CASSSKTGREQFF
TRBJ2-3 TRBV6-5 CASSWDTNTDTQYF